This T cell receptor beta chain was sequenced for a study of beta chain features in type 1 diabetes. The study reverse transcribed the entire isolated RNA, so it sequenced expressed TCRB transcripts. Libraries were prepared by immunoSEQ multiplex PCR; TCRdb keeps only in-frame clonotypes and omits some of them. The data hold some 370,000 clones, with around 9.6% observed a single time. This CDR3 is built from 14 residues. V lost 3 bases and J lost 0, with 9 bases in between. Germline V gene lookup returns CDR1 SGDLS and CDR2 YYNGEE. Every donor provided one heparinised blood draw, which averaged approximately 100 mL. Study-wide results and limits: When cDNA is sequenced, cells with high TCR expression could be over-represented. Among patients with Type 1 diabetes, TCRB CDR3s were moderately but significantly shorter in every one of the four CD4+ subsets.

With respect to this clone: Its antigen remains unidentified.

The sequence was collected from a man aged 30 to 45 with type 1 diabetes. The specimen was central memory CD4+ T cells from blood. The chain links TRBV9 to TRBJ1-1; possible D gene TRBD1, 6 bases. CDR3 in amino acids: CASSETGMNTEAFF. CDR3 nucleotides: TGTGCCAGCAGCGAAACAGGGATGAACACTGAAGCTTTCTTT.